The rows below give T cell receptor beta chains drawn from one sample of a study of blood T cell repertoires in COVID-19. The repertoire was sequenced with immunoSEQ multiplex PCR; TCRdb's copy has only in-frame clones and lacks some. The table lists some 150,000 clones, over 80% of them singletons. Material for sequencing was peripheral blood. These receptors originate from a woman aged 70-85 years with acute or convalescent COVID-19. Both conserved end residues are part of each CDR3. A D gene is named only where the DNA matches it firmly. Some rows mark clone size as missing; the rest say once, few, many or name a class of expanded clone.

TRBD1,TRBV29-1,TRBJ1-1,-,TGCAGCGTTTTAACAGGGGGCTTAACTGAAGCTTTCTTT,CSVLTGGLTEAFF
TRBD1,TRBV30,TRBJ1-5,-,TGTGCCTGGAGTTCCGGGACAGGGGGACGGAGCAATCAGCCCCAGCATTTT,CAWSSGTGGRSNQPQHF
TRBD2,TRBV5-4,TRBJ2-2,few,TGTGCCAGCAGCTTGGGCGGACTAGCGGACACCGGGGAGCTGTTTTTT,CASSLGGLADTGELFF
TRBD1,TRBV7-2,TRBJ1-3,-,TGTGCCAGCAGCACTCGGACAGGTTCTGGAAACACCATATATTTT,CASSTRTGSGNTIYF
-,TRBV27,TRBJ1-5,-,TGTGCCAGCAGGCCCACAGCTTATAGCAATCAGCCCCAGCATTTT,CASRPTAYSNQPQHF
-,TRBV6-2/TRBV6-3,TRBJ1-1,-,TGTGCCAGCAGCTCCGACAGTGCTACTGAAGCTTTCTTT,CASSSDSATEAFF
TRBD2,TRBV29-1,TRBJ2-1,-,TGCAGCGTTGAAAGCGGGAGCCTTTACAATGAGCAGTTCTTC,CSVESGSLYNEQFF
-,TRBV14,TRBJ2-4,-,TGTGCCAGCAGCCAATTAACAGGGCGGAACATTCAGTACTTC,CASSQLTGRNIQYF
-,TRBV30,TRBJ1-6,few,TGTGCCTGGAGTGGAGGGTTATCCGAATCACCCCTCCACTTT,CAWSGGLSESPLHF
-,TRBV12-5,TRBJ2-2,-,TGTGCTAGTGGTTTGGTAAAGGGGGGGACCGGGGAGCTGTTTTTT,CASGLVKGGTGELFF
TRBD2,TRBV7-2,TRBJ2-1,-,TGTGCCAGCAGCCCCCTATCGGCGGGGGGTGGGGAGCAGTTCTTC,CASSPLSAGGGEQFF
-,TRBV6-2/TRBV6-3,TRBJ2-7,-,TGTGCCAGCAGCCAGCCCTACGAGCAGTACTTC,CASSQPYEQYF
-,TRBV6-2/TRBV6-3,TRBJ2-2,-,TGTGCCAGCAGTTTTCAGGGGGGTGACACCGGGGAGCTGTTTTTT,CASSFQGGDTGELFF
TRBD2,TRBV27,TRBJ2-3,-,TGTGCCAGCAGTTTTCGGCGGGGGGGGATACACACAGATACGCAGTATTTT,CASSFRRGGIHTDTQYF
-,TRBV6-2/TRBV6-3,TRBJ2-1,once,TGTGCCAGCAGCCGCCCACCTACTCGAAGTCACTACAATGAGCAGTTCTTC,CASSRPPTRSHYNEQFF
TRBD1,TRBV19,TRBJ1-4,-,TGTGCCAGTAGTATACGGACAGGAACTAATGAAAAACTGTTTTTT,CASSIRTGTNEKLFF
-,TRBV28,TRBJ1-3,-,TGTGCCAGCAGTTTTAGCCAGGGTCGAAACACCATATATTTT,CASSFSQGRNTIYF
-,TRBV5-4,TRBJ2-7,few,TGTGCCAGCAGCTTGTTCGTCGGGAGTAACTACGAGCAGTACTTC,CASSLFVGSNYEQYF
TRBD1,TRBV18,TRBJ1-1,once,TGTGCCAGCTCACTAAAGGGGGCTACGACTGAAGCTTTCTTT,CASSLKGATTEAFF
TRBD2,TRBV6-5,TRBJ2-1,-,TGTGCCAGCAGTTCTCTGACTAGCGGAGAGGACAATGAGCAGTTCTTC,CASSSLTSGEDNEQFF
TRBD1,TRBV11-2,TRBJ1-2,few,TGTGCCAGCAGCCCTAACAGGGGACGAGGCTACACCTTC,CASSPNRGRGYTF
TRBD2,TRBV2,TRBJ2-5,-,TGTGCCAGCAAAGTCCCGGCGGGGCGGGGGCAAGAGACCCAGTACTTC,CASKVPAGRGQETQYF
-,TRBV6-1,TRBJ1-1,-,TGTGCCAGCAGTGAATTTAGTGGTGAAGCTTTCTTT,CASSEFSGEAFF
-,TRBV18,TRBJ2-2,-,TGTGCCAGCTCACCATTCAGGGAAGGCGGGGAGCTGTTTTTT,CASSPFREGGELFF
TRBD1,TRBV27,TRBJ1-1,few,TGTGCCAGCAGTTCGACAGGGGGAAACACTGAAGCTTTCTTT,CASSSTGGNTEAFF
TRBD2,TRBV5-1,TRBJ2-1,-,TGCGCCAGCAGCTTGGGCGGGGGGGCCTCCTACAATGAGCAGTTCTTC,CASSLGGGASYNEQFF
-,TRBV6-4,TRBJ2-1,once,TGTGCCAGCAGTGTTTCGGCAGGTTCCTACAATGAGCAGTTCTTC,CASSVSAGSYNEQFF
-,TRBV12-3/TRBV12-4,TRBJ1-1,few,TGTGCCAGCAGTCCATTTTTGAACACTGAAGCTTTCTTT,CASSPFLNTEAFF
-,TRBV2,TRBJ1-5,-,TGTGCCAGCAGTGAGCAGGGTTTGGGTAGCAATCAGCCCCAGCATTTT,CASSEQGLGSNQPQHF
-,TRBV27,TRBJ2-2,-,TGTGCCAGCAGGCCCGGACAGACTTACACCGGGGAGCTGTTTTTT,CASRPGQTYTGELFF
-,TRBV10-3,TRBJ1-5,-,TGTGCCATCAACGCAGGGGTTAATCAGCCCCAGCATTTT,CAINAGVNQPQHF
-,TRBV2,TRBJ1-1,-,TGTGCCCTTGGGGCAGATTCGAACACTGAAGCTTTCTTT,CALGADSNTEAFF